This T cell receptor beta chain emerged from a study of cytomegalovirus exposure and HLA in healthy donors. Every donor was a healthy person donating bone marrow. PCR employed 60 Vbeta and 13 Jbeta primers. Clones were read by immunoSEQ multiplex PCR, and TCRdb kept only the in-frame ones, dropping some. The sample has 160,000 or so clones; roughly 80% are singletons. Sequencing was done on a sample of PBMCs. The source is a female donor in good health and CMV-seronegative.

CDR3 region: CASRFLPSGTGDRGYTF. CDR3 bases: TGTGCCAGCAGATTCCTTCCTTCCGGGACAGGTGATAGAGGCTACACCTTC. The rearrangement joins TRBV27 to TRBJ1-2; 8 bases match TRBD1. Germline V gene data show CDR1 as MNHEY and CDR2 as SMNVEV (reference sequence). J gave up 8 bases and V 6 bases, and 20 bases lay outside the gene matches. This CDR3 spans 17 amino acids.